This T cell receptor beta chain originates from a study of shared clonotypes between healthy human individuals. Deep-level settings were used for running the assay. Profiling relied on immunoSEQ multiplex PCR, and the TCRdb table lists in-frame clones only, not all of them. Among 2 million to 2.5 million clones listed, over 85% were seen once. The CDR3 contains 15 residues. CDR1 is SGHNT and CDR2 is YYREEE in the germline V gene (reference sequence). V lost 4 bases, J lost 3 bases, and 13 bases lay in between. The split of CD4+ cells yielded CD45RA+ naive and CD45RA-negative memory subsets. Sequencing used naive CD4+ T cells from PBMCs. This sample's subset: CD45RA+ positively selected. The TCR was taken from a man aged 18 to 35 in good health. Some clones in this sample may be carry-over from other donors' samples. This chain links TRBV5-4 with TRBJ1-4, with D possibly matching TRBD1 (6 bases). The CDR3 here is CASSHNDRPNEKLFF. The CDR3 DNA follows: TGTGCCAGCAGCCATAACGACAGGCCTAATGAAAAACTGTTTTTT.